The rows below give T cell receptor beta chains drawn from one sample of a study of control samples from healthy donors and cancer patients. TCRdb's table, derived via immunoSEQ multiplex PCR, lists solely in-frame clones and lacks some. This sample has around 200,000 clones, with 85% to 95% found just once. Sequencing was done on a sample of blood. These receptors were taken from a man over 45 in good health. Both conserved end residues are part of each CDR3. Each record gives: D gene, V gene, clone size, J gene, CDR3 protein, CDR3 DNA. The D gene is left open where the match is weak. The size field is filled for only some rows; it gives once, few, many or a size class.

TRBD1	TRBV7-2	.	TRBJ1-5	CASGGQGGNQPQHF	TGTGCCAGCGGAGGACAGGGTGGCAATCAGCCCCAGCATTTT
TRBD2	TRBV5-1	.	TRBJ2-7	CASSFQAGDEQYF	TGCGCCAGCAGCTTCCAGGCGGGGGACGAGCAGTACTTC
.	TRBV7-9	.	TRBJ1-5	CASGGGVDNQPQHF	TGTGCCAGTGGTGGAGGGGTAGACAATCAGCCCCAGCATTTT
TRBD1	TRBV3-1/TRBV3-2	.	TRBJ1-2	CASSQPKGTGVRGYTF	TGTGCCAGCAGCCAACCCAAGGGGACAGGGGTTCGTGGCTACACCTTC
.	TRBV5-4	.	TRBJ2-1	CASSLAGATTYNEQFF	TGTGCCAGCAGCTTGGCAGGGGCCACCACCTACAATGAGCAGTTCTTC
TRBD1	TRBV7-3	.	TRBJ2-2	CASSPTGREGTGELFF	TGTGCCAGCAGCCCGACAGGGAGAGAGGGCACCGGGGAGCTGTTTTTT
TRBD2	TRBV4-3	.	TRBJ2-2	CASSQEVLAGRTGELFF	TGCGCCAGCAGCCAAGAGGTGCTAGCGGGACGCACCGGGGAGCTGTTTTTT
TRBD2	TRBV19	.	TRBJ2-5	CASSIRAGYLTQYF	TGTGCCAGTAGTATACGAGCGGGGTATCTGACCCAGTACTTC
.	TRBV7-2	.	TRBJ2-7	CASSLTRGGKHEQYF	TGTGCCAGCAGCCTAACCCGAGGTGGTAAACACGAGCAGTACTTC
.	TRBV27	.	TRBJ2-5	CASRLGGREGWTQYF	TGTGCCAGCAGGCTAGGGGGCAGGGAGGGGTGGACCCAGTACTTC
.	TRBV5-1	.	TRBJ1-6	CASSLDDTSISPLHF	TGCGCCAGCAGCTTGGACGACACTTCAATTTCACCCCTCCACTTT
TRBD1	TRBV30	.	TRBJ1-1	CAHLRTGGYTEAFF	TGTGCCCATCTCCGTACAGGGGGATACACTGAAGCTTTCTTT
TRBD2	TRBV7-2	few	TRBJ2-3	CASSLGRGAYTDTQYF	TGTGCCAGCAGCTTAGGGCGGGGGGCATACACAGATACGCAGTATTTT
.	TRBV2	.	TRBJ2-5	CASSVGREETQYF	TGTGCCAGCAGTGTGGGCAGGGAAGAGACCCAGTACTTC
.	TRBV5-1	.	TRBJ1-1	CASSLEWAPTEAFF	TGCGCCAGCAGCTTGGAATGGGCTCCCACTGAAGCTTTCTTT
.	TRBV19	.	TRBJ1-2	CASSRSSTERSYGYTF	TGTGCCAGTTCCCGGAGCTCCACCGAGAGGTCTTATGGCTACACCTTC
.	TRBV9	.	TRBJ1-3	CASSLTEGQLGNTIYF	TGTGCCAGCAGCCTAACGGAGGGACAACTTGGAAACACCATATATTTT
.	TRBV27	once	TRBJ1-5	CASSSPGGSNQPQHF	TGTGCCAGCAGTTCCCCCGGGGGGAGCAATCAGCCCCAGCATTTT
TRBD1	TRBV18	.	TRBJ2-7	CASSPGTASYEQYF	TGTGCCAGCTCACCGGGGACAGCCTCCTACGAGCAGTACTTC
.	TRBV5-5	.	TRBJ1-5	CASSFQDRGQPQHF	TGTGCCAGCAGCTTTCAGGATCGGGGTCAGCCCCAGCATTTT
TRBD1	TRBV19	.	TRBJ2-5	CASSPPGQGRQETQYF	TGTGCCAGTAGTCCTCCGGGACAGGGTCGCCAAGAGACCCAGTACTTC
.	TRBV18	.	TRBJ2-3	CASSPLQISGTDTQYF	TGTGCCAGCTCACCACTCCAGATTTCTGGCACAGATACGCAGTATTTT